This TCR beta chain was observed in a study of regulatory T cells in long-lasting Graves disease. Time point defined: newly diagnosed GD, antithyroid drugs for less than 3 months. From PBMCs, RNA was extracted and then used to make the TCR library. Patients met American Thyroid Association criteria for Graves' disease. In Xi'an, China, an endocrinology department was the source of patients. V shed 5 bases and J 6 bases; nucleotides not matched to a gene: 8. This CDR3 is 14 amino acids long. In germline, CDR1 is MDHEN, CDR2 SYDVKM. This clonotype has a handful of counts. Its specificity is unknown. Libraries of TCR beta came from iRepertoire HTBI primers plus Arm-PCR of CDR3 regions. Each CDR3 protein is one row after TCRdb ran MiXCR on the multiplex PCR reads. This table has 400,000 to 500,000 distinct CDR3 sequences, approximately 15% appearing once. Whole-study findings and limits: Persistent disease preferred TRBV28, TRBJ1-2 and TRBJ2-5.

The sample was also reused in another study, on T cells in Graves' hyperthyroidism and ophthalmopathy. That work contributes: Blood also contained most expanded thyroid clonotypes above 0.001.

This clonotype was obtained from a woman aged 40-49 years with Graves disease. This sample comprised peripheral blood mononuclear cells (PBMCs), obtained at new diagnosis, from a patient treated with antithyroid drugs. The rearrangement uses TRBV28 and TRBJ1-2; 8 bases are shared with TRBD1. As DNA, the CDR3 is TGTGCCAGCAGTATCCTCAGGGGGCCGAATGGCTACACCTTC. Protein product: CASSILRGPNGYTF.